The 10 T cell receptor beta chains below all came from one sample that was sequenced in a study of blood T cell repertoires in COVID-19. Clones were read by immunoSEQ multiplex PCR, and TCRdb kept only the in-frame ones, dropping some. The table lists some 130,000 clones, approximately 81% of them singletons. The sequencing sample was made of peripheral blood. The origin of the receptors is a woman aged 25 to 39 who had recovered from COVID-19.

The chain employs TRBV6-5 and TRBJ2-5; TRBD1 matches 10 bases. Germline V gene lookup returns CDR1 MNHEY and CDR2 SVGAGI. V was clipped by 11 bases and J by 4 bases; unmatched bases: 7. The CDR3 loop spans 13 amino acids. In DNA, the CDR3 is TGTGCCGCCAGACAGGGGGCAGGAGAGACCCAGTACTTC. Translating gives CAARQGAGETQYF.

This clone was seen a few times. The chain recombines TRBV30 with TRBJ2-7; tentatively, D is TRBD2 (7 bases). Deletions cut 2 bases from V and 3 bases from J, with 17 bases between. The CDR3 has 15 residues. Per germline, CDR1 GTSNPN and CDR2 SVGIG (reference sequence). The CDR3 loop reads CAWSSSGGLLYEQYF. The CDR3 DNA reads TGTGCCTGGAGTTCGTCGGGGGGCCTTCTCTACGAGCAGTACTTC.

This rearrangement joins TRBV29-1 to TRBJ1-1; D is perhaps TRBD1 (6 bases). The germline V gene encodes CDR1 SQVTM and CDR2 ANQGSEA. V was pared by 5 bases and J by 4 bases, with 20 bases between. This CDR3 comprises 15 residues. CDR3 region: CSVKPDRPGGTEAFF. In nucleotides, the CDR3 is TGCAGCGTTAAACCTGACAGGCCGGGGGGCACTGAAGCTTTCTTT.

The J gene is TRBJ2-1, the V gene TRBV7-6; D is unclear. Trimming removed 1 base at V and 0 bases at J, with 7 bases between. CDR3 length: 15 amino acids. CDR1 is SGHVS, CDR2 FNYEAQ, per germline. In nucleotides, the CDR3 is TGTGCCAGCAGCTTAGTCCCGAGCTCCTACAATGAGCAGTTCTTC. Protein sequence: CASSLVPSSYNEQFF.

The chain employs TRBV5-6 and TRBJ2-2; no firm D call. From germline, CDR1 is SGHDT and CDR2 YYEEEE. V gave up 4 bases and J gave up 3 bases, with 10 bases separating them. This CDR3 is built from 14 residues. The DNA of the CDR3 is TGTGCCAGCAGCCCCAGACGGGACACCGGGGAGCTGTTTTTT. It specifies CASSPRRDTGELFF.

This clone was observed once. The genes are TRBV11-2 and TRBJ1-1; 8 bases are shared with TRBD1. Looked up from germline, CDR1 is SGHAT and CDR2 is FQNNGV. The trim removed 4 bases at V and 1 base at J, leaving 11 bases unmatched. CDR3 length equals 17 residues. CDR3 bases: TGTGCCAGCAGCTCGATATTCCAGGGACAGGAGAACACTGAAGCTTTCTTT. This encodes CASSSIFQGQENTEAFF.

This chain uses TRBV7-3 with TRBJ2-3, with 7 nucleotides matching TRBD1. The CDR3 spans 15 residues. Germline V gives CDR1 SGHTA, CDR2 FQGTGA. V shed 5 bases and J 2 bases; nucleotides not matched to a gene: 7. The CDR3 DNA is TGTGCCAGCAGCCCGTGGGGGACAGACACAGATACGCAGTATTTT. Protein sequence: CASSPWGTDTDTQYF. The whole variable domain, filled in from reference TRBV7-3 and TRBJ2-3, reads GAGVSQTPSNKVTEKGKYVELRCDPISGHTALYWYRQSLGQGPEFLIYFQGTGAADDSGLPNDRFFAVRPEGSVSTLKIQRTERGDSAVYLCASSPWGTDTDTQYFGPGTRLTVL.

V is TRBV20-1 and J is TRBJ1-3; D gene ambiguous. The germline gives CDR1 DFQATT, CDR2 SNEGSKA (reference sequence). V lost 3 bases and J lost 1, with 13 bases in between. There are 15 residues in the CDR3. The CDR3 loop is CSASGSGLSGNTIYF. The CDR3 DNA sequence: TGCAGTGCTAGTGGTTCAGGACTATCTGGAAACACCATATATTTT.

The chain recombines TRBV4-1 with TRBJ1-2; D is possibly TRBD1 (6 bases). V gave up 2 bases and J gave up 0 bases, with 10 bases separating them. The CDR3 is 15 amino acids. Germline CDR1 and CDR2: MGHRA and YSYEKL. The CDR3 coding sequence is TGCGCCAGCAGCCAATGGACAGATACTAACTATGGCTACACCTTC. Its translation is CASSQWTDTNYGYTF.

The gene calls are TRBV9 and TRBJ1-3; 7 bases are shared with TRBD1. The J segment lost 4 bases and the V segment lost 4 bases, leaving 5 bases of the junction unmatched. Per the germline V gene, CDR1 is SGDLS and CDR2 is YYNGEE. This CDR3 contains 14 residues. CDR3 bases: TGTGCCAGCAGCATCGGGACAGTAGGAAACACCATATATTTT. Its translation is CASSIGTVGNTIYF.